What follows are 15 T cell receptor beta chains derived from one specimen sequenced in a study of OX40 agonist ivuxolimab in advanced cancers. Data came from immunoSEQ multiplex PCR; TCRdb stores just in-frame clones and leaves some out. The table has about 80,000 clones, about 88% seen once; the top ten hold about 0.52%. The material sequenced was CD4+ or CD8+ T cells sorted from blood, taken in a trial of the OX40 agonist ivuxolimab. These receptors originate from an adult with an advanced solid tumor such as melanoma, head and neck, liver or kidney cancer.

The V gene is TRBV30, the J gene TRBJ1-4; 9 positions agree with TRBD1. CDR1 and CDR2 from the germline V gene are GTSNPN and SVGIG (reference sequence). This CDR3 comprises 16 residues. V shed 5 bases, J shed 1 base, and the junction held 8 bases outside the gene matches. Here the CDR3 reads CAWDPGTGQTNEKLFF. The CDR3, as DNA: TGTGCCTGGGACCCAGGGACAGGGCAAACTAATGAAAAACTGTTTTTT.

V is TRBV19 and J is TRBJ2-1; 8 nucleotides agree with TRBD1. Germline CDR1 LNHDA, CDR2 SQIVND (reference sequence). The V gene end was trimmed by 3 bases and the J gene end by 6 bases; junction bases not matched to a gene: 10. This CDR3 has 16 amino acids. The CDR3 here is CASSIFRTGRFNEQFF. The CDR3 coding sequence is TGTGCCAGTAGTATTTTTAGGACAGGGAGGTTCAATGAGCAGTTCTTC.

The CDR3 DNA reads as TGTGCCAGCAGCTTAAAGGGGAACTATGGCTACACCTTC. Its protein product is CASSLKGNYGYTF. The chain combines TRBV7-2 with TRBJ1-2, with D perhaps TRBD1 (5 bases). Germline V gene lookup returns CDR1 SGHTA and CDR2 FQGNSA. Trimming stripped 2 bases from V and 2 bases from J, with 6 bases between. This CDR3 region has 13 residues.

The chain links TRBV19 to TRBJ1-4, with D possibly being TRBD1 (5 bases). The length of the CDR3 is 14 residues. Germline CDR1 is LNHDA and CDR2 is SQIVND (reference sequence). Trimming cost V 6 bases and J 3 bases, with 11 bases left between them. The CDR3 reads CASRPTGPNEKLFF. CDR3 in DNA: TGTGCCAGTAGGCCCACGGGGCCTAATGAAAAACTGTTTTTT.

The rearrangement uses TRBV27 and TRBJ2-6, with a weak D call TRBD1 (6 bases). The CDR3 spans 16 residues. V lost 6 bases to trimming and J lost 0 bases, with 12 bases between them. Germline V gene sequence: CDR1 MNHEY, CDR2 SMNVEV (reference sequence). CDR3 nucleotide sequence: TGTGCCAGCAGGAGACAGGAGCGCTCTGGGGCCAACGTCCTGACTTTC. The encoded protein is CASRRQERSGANVLTF.

The chain is built from TRBV9 and TRBJ2-3; D is unclear. V lost 3 bases and J 0 bases, leaving 2 bases between the germline ends. This CDR3 has 12 residues. Germline V gene sequence: CDR1 SGDLS, CDR2 YYNGEE. Written as DNA, the CDR3 is TGTGCCAGCAGCGCTAGCACAGATACGCAGTATTTT. It encodes CASSASTDTQYF.

The chain carries TRBV29-1 and TRBJ1-1, with D hard to call. This CDR3 has 11 amino acids. Trimming took off 3 bases at V and 1 base at J, with 3 bases between the two ends. Germline loops: CDR1 SQVTM, CDR2 ANQGSEA. As DNA, the CDR3 is TGCAGCGTTGACAGGAACACTGAAGCTTTCTTT. Translating it yields CSVDRNTEAFF.

The CDR3 region has the DNA TGTGCCAGCAGCTTAGCGACTGGTGGGACCCAGTACTTC. It codes for CASSLATGGTQYF. The V and J genes are TRBV11-2 and TRBJ2-5; unclear D gene. Germline assignment: CDR1 SGHAT and CDR2 FQNNGV. This CDR3 is 13 amino acids long. Between the trimmed V and J ends, which lost 1 base and 7 bases, there was a span of 10 bases. Full variable domain (outside the CDR3, taken from reference TRBV11-2 and TRBJ2-5): EAGVAQSPRYKIIEKRQSVAFWCNPISGHATLYWYQQILGQGPKLLIQFQNNGVVDDSQLPKDRFSAERLKGVDSTLKIQPAKLEDSAVYLCASSLATGGTQYFGPGTRLLVL.

This chain joins TRBV18 and TRBJ1-5, with 10 bases that match TRBD1. There are 15 residues in the CDR3. CDR1 is KGHSH, CDR2 LQKENI, per germline. With V trimmed by 6 bases and J by 7 bases, 9 bases remained unmatched. CDR3 in amino acids: CASSQQGQGYQPQHF. For the CDR3, the DNA is TGTGCCAGCTCGCAGCAGGGACAGGGGTACCAGCCCCAGCATTTT.

Concerning this clone itself: This specimen includes other DNA sequences encoding the same CDR3. V is TRBV10-3 and J is TRBJ1-1; D gene unclear. The germline V gene has CDR1 ENHRY and CDR2 SYGVKD. The CDR3 has 11 amino acids. The germline V and J ends were trimmed by 7 bases and 1 base, with 4 bases remaining between them. CDR3 region: CAIKENTEAFF. CDR3 nucleotides: TGTGCCATCAAAGAGAACACTGAAGCTTTCTTT.

The chain combines TRBV28 with TRBJ1-2, with D uncertain. Germline V CDR1 and CDR2: MDHEN, SYDVKM. The CDR3 runs 12 residues. Trimming cost V 4 bases and J 8 bases, with 11 bases left between them. DNA for the CDR3: TGTGCCAGCAGTTCCCCTCCCTGGGGCTACACCTTC. This codes for CASSSPPWGYTF.

This clone was detected only a few times. The chain has TRBV19 and TRBJ1-1; D uncertain. Per the germline V gene, CDR1 is LNHDA and CDR2 is SQIVND (reference sequence). V lost 8 bases, J lost 1 base, and 17 bases lay in between. The CDR3 is 15 amino acids. The CDR3 sequence: CASGRTGSGNTEAFF. The CDR3, as DNA: TGTGCCAGTGGGCGGACTGGGTCAGGGAACACTGAAGCTTTCTTT.

J is TRBJ1-5 and V is TRBV6-5; D ambiguous. Trimming took 0 bases from V and 6 from J, leaving 6 bases between them. The V gene's germline CDR1 is MNHEY and CDR2 SVGAGI. This CDR3 has 13 amino acids. For the CDR3, the DNA is TGTGCCAGCAGTTACTCCGCGAGTCAGCCCCAGCATTTT. Translation: CASSYSASQPQHF.

This chain uses TRBV28 with TRBJ2-1, with 12 bases identical to TRBD2. Per germline, CDR1 MDHEN and CDR2 SYDVKM. CDR3 length equals 15 residues. Unmatched junction bases numbered 9, after V lost 6 bases and J lost 9 bases. The CDR3 here is CASSPRLAGAGEQFF. The CDR3 DNA reads TGTGCCAGCAGCCCTAGACTAGCGGGGGCTGGTGAGCAGTTCTTC.

The chain carries TRBV11-2 and TRBJ2-3; D uncertain. Germline CDR1 is SGHAT and CDR2 is FQNNGV. The V end lost 2 bases, the J end lost 1 base, and 1 base lay between the germline ends. The CDR3 spans 12 residues. The CDR3, as DNA: TGTGCCAGCAGCTTACGCACAGATACGCAGTATTTT. It codes for CASSLRTDTQYF.